The present T cell receptor (beta chain) was sequenced within a study of T cells in Graves' hyperthyroidism and ophthalmopathy. At the level of the study: Prior to any treatment, at the point of initial diagnosis, peripheral blood was collected. Study results and caveats: The model forecast ophthalmopathy, anticipating it by a median approximately 7 months before onset. A 13 V-J model separated ophthalmopathy from stable hyperthyroidism.

The study based diagnoses on clinical symptoms, serum thyroxine and TRAb, thyroid ultrasound and orbital computed tomography. Template material for amplifying TCR beta CDR3 regions consisted of RNA transcripts. HTBI primers drove first-round RT-PCR of the TCR CDR3. Each CDR3 protein gets one entry after TCRdb re-called the multiplex PCR reads with MiXCR. The sample lists approximately 740,000 distinct CDR3 sequences; 14% were seen once. This clonotype was found a few times. Its antigen is not identified. The ends were cut back, 1 base at V and 10 bases at J, with 16 bases in the middle. CDR3 size: 14 residues.

This TCR derives from a woman between 18 and 29 years old with Graves' hyperthyroidism. Input material: blood. The rearrangement joins TRBV12-3 or TRBV12-4 to TRBJ1-1; no firm D call. CDR3 protein: CASSLGRGLEGAFF. The CDR3 bases are TGTGCCAGCAGTTTAGGTCGCGGTCTCGAAGGAGCTTTCTTT.